This T cell receptor beta chain comes out of a study of blood T cell repertoires in COVID-19. Study context: Acute-phase and convalescent COVID-19 samples originated in the United States, Italy and Spain. The analysed material was cDNA or gDNA that came from T cells, B-cell-depleted T cells, or PBMCs.

The CDR3 length is 15 residues. V shed 1 base and J shed 4 bases, with 11 bases lying between them. Germline assignment: CDR1 SGHTA and CDR2 FQGNSA. How the authors handled the data: Reference gene primer amplification yielded estimated nucleated cell counts. Sequenced by immunoSEQ multiplex PCR; TCRdb stores in-frame clones only, minus some. Clone size and the V and J calls come from that table; the DNA yielded D and trimming. The sample has around 370,000 clones; 87% are singletons. This chain uses TRBV7-2 with TRBJ2-4; D may be TRBD2 (7 bases). The specimen sequenced was peripheral blood. The receptor was isolated from a woman aged 50 to 60 with COVID-19, enrolled during active disease. This CDR3 is CASSLGRGAKNIQYF. CDR3 DNA: TGTGCCAGCAGCTTAGGTCGGGGGGCAAAAAACATTCAGTACTTC.